The source of this T cell receptor (beta chain) is a study of shared clonotypes between healthy human individuals. On the study more broadly: Serving as donors were two women and a few men, whose ages spanned 18 to 49.

Only CD45RO-negative cells positively selected for CCR7 counted as naive CD8 cells, so terminally differentiated effector memory CD45RA+ cells were excluded. This table comes from immunoSEQ multiplex PCR, and its TCRdb copy is limited to in-frame clones, with some not included. This sample carries around 1.9 million clones, around 93% of them seen once, and the ten largest clones take approximately 1.7%. From germline, CDR1 is SGHVS and CDR2 FQNEAQ. V was pared by 1 base and J by 1 base, with 12 bases between. The CDR3 sequence is 16 residues long. Sequenced sample: naive CD8+ T cells from PBMCs. The rearrangement joins TRBV7-8 to TRBJ2-3, with D maybe TRBD2 (5 bases). The clonotype originates from a man between 18 and 35 years old in good health. Some clones in this sample may be carry-over from other donors' samples. CDR3: CASSLEGLGGTDTQYF. CDR3 sequence (DNA): TGTGCCAGCAGCTTAGAAGGCCTCGGGGGCACAGATACGCAGTATTTT. Full variable domain (missing parts from reference TRBV7-8 and TRBJ2-3): GAGVSQSPRYKVAKRGQDVALRCDPISGHVSLFWYQQALGQGPEFLTYFQNEAQLDKSGLPSDRFFAERPEGSVSTLKIQRTQQEDSAVYLCASSLEGLGGTDTQYFGPGTRLTVL.